This T cell receptor (beta chain) comes out of a study of blood T cell repertoires in COVID-19. On the study more broadly: Samples representing acute and convalescent COVID-19 were sourced from the United States, Italy and Spain. In each case, the material was cDNA or gDNA derived from T cells, B-cell-depleted T cells, or PBMCs.

Using immunoSEQ multiplex PCR, the repertoire was profiled, and TCRdb retains in-frame clones only, with some absent. The sample holds approximately 390,000 clones; roughly 89% are singletons and the top ten take about a tenth. The germline gives CDR1 SGHTA, CDR2 FQGNSA. This CDR3 is 11 amino acids long. Between the trimmed V and J ends, which lost 7 bases and 7 bases, there was a span of 8 bases. Material: PBMCs or T cells enriched from blood (not recorded which). This TCR was recovered from a woman aged 45-60 years who had recovered from COVID-19. The chain uses TRBV7-2 and TRBJ2-1; no firm D call. In nucleotides, the CDR3 is TGTGCCAGCACCAATACAAATGAGCAGTTCTTC. This codes for CASTNTNEQFF. The whole variable domain, remainder taken from reference TRBV7-2 and TRBJ2-1, is GAGVSQSPSNKVTEKGKDVELRCDPISGHTALYWYRQSLGQGLEFLIYFQGNSAPDKSGLPSDRFSAERTGGSVSTLTIQRTQQEDSAVYLCASTNTNEQFFGPGTRLTVL.